Listed here are 22 T cell receptor beta chains from one sample, sequenced in a study of CD8 T cells in ankylosing spondylitis. Points from the study as a whole: Seemingly characteristic of ankylosing spondylitis blood was a TCR beta motif consisting of roughly 8 highly homologous variants.

TCRdb re-derived calls from the 5' RACE reads in MiXCR, one entry per CDR3 protein. The repertoire holds some 800,000 distinct CDR3 sequences, with about an eighth as singletons. Their target antigens are unknown. Material: blood, either unsorted or a sorted T cell fraction (not recorded which). These receptor sequences come from a male donor with ankylosing spondylitis.

This chain connects TRBV7-2 to TRBJ2-7; no reliable D call. Trimming took off 0 bases at V and 0 bases at J, with 12 bases between the two ends. CDR1 SGHTA and CDR2 FQGNSA come from the germline V gene. The CDR3 totals 16 residues. The CDR3 DNA sequence: TGTGCCAGCAGCTTAGCCACGGGTGGGTACTCCTACGAGCAGTACTTC. Translating it yields CASSLATGGYSYEQYF.

The chain is built from TRBV20-1 and TRBJ2-7; D may match TRBD1 or TRBD2 (6 bases each). CDR1 DFQATT and CDR2 SNEGSKA come from the germline V gene (reference sequence). The V end lost 5 bases, the J end lost 2 bases, and 13 bases lay between the germline ends. The CDR3 is 13 amino acids. The CDR3 nucleotides are TGCAGTGCTTCTAAAGGGGGGACCTACGAGCAGTACTTC. Protein: CSASKGGTYEQYF.

V is TRBV4-3 and J is TRBJ1-4, with D maybe TRBD1 (5 bases). Trimming took 0 bases from V and 7 from J, leaving 15 bases between them. The CDR3 is 16 residues long. CDR1 and CDR2 (germline): LGHNA, YSLEER. The CDR3 sequence: CASSQDVLGESEKLFF. In DNA form, the CDR3 reads TGCGCCAGCAGCCAAGATGTGTTAGGGGAAAGTGAAAAACTGTTTTTT.

The CDR3 DNA follows: TGTGCCAGCTCACCGCGGAGGGTACCCTCCTACAATGAGCAGTTCTTC. Encoded protein: CASSPRRVPSYNEQFF. This chain links TRBV18 with TRBJ2-1; tentatively, D is TRBD2 (6 bases). There are 16 residues in the CDR3. The V end was cut by 3 bases, the J end by 0 bases, with 12 bases between. Germline V gene data show CDR1 as KGHSH and CDR2 as LQKENI. The complete variable domain, with remaining parts taken from reference TRBV18 and TRBJ2-1, reads NAGVMQNPRHLVRRRGQEARLRCSPMKGHSHVYWYRQLPEEGLKFMVYLQKENIIDESGMPKERFSAEFPKEGPSILRIQQVVRGDSAAYFCASSPRRVPSYNEQFFGPGTRLTVL.

The table lists this clonotype with many counts. The V call is TRBV12-3 or TRBV12-4, the J call TRBJ2-7, with unresolved D. CDR3 length equals 12 residues. Trimming took off 6 bases at V and 4 bases at J, with 10 bases between the two ends. This chain's CDR3 is CASSLTVYEQYF. The CDR3 DNA is TGTGCCAGCAGCCTTACTGTTTACGAGCAGTACTTC.

The chain uses TRBV20-1 and TRBJ1-4, with 8 bases lining up with TRBD1. The ends lost 4 bases at V and 7 bases at J; junction bases unmatched: 5. Germline CDR1 is DFQATT and CDR2 is SNEGSKA (reference sequence). CDR3 length: 13 amino acids. The CDR3 coding sequence is TGCAGTGCTACGACAGGGGTTGGTGAAAAACTGTTTTTT. It specifies CSATTGVGEKLFF.

This clonotype was detected only a few times. The J gene is TRBJ1-5, the V gene TRBV5-5; D remains ambiguous. Between the trimmed V and J ends, which lost 2 bases and 2 bases, there was a span of 11 bases. The CDR3 runs to 15 residues. Germline values: CDR1 SGHKS, CDR2 YYEKEE (reference sequence). In DNA, the CDR3 is TGTGCCAGCAGCTTAGGTCCCGTGGGCAATCAGCCCCAGCATTTT. It specifies CASSLGPVGNQPQHF.

The chain joins TRBV11-1 to TRBJ2-4, with 10 bases fitting TRBD2. This CDR3 has 21 residues. The germline V gene encodes CDR1 SGHAT and CDR2 FQDESV (reference sequence). Trimming took 5 bases from V and 3 from J; bases not matched to a gene: 22. The CDR3 here is CASSPSSLASGGLRDKNIQYF. The CDR3 nucleotides are TGTGCCAGCAGCCCCTCGTCTCTAGCTAGCGGGGGATTGAGAGACAAAAACATTCAGTACTTC. The complete variable domain, with remaining parts taken from reference TRBV11-1 and TRBJ2-4, reads EAEVAQSPRYKITEKSQAVAFWCDPISGHATLYWYRQILGQGPELLVQFQDESVVDDSQLPKDRFSAERLKGVDSTLKIQPAELGDSAMYLCASSPSSLASGGLRDKNIQYFGAGTRLSVL.

The V and J genes are TRBV25-1 and TRBJ2-3; a possible D gene is TRBD2 (6 bases). The germline CDR1 and CDR2 sequences are MGHDK and SYGVNS. CDR3 size: 15 residues. Trimming cost V 6 bases and J 2 bases, with 15 bases left between them. The CDR3 nucleotides are TGTGCCAGCAGGCCTGCCGGGAGTATCACAGATACGCAGTATTTT. Translation: CASRPAGSITDTQYF.

This clonotype was counted only a few times. The chain recombines TRBV5-1 with TRBJ2-5; the D is unclear. The CDR3 contains 14 residues. Germline-derived CDR1 and CDR2 are SGHRS and YFSETQ. Deletions cut 0 bases from V and 5 bases from J, with 11 bases between. CDR3 region: CASSLDRRTETQYF. The CDR3 DNA reads as TGCGCCAGCAGCTTGGACCGCCGGACGGAGACCCAGTACTTC.

V usage is TRBV27 and J usage is TRBJ1-2; no clear D gene. The CDR3 sequence is 15 residues long. Germline-derived CDR1 and CDR2 are MNHEY and SMNVEV (reference sequence). V was cut by 2 bases and J by 5 bases, with 15 bases left in between. Here the CDR3 reads CASSLTGPAPYGYTF. For the CDR3, the DNA is TGTGCCAGCAGTTTAACCGGCCCTGCCCCGTATGGCTACACCTTC.

This clonotype was counted at least ten times. The chain joins TRBV2 to TRBJ2-1, with 8 positions matching TRBD1. Germline trimming cut 8 bases from V and 2 bases from J; bases unmatched to any gene: 2. Germline V gene sequence: CDR1 SNHLY, CDR2 FYNNEI. The CDR3 loop spans 13 amino acids. Here the CDR3 DNA reads TGTGCCAGCCGACAGGGGACCTACAATGAGCAGTTCTTC. Translation: CASRQGTYNEQFF.

This clonotype was counted a few times. The chain recombines TRBV4-2 with TRBJ2-1; unclear D gene. Germline CDR1 is LGHNA and CDR2 is YNFKEQ. V dropped 1 base and J dropped 9 bases, with 10 bases sitting between them. The CDR3 is 13 amino acids. For the CDR3, the DNA is TGTGCCAGCAGCCAAGTGGAGTCTGGTGAGCAGTTCTTC. It codes for CASSQVESGEQFF.

V usage is TRBV28 and J usage is TRBJ2-5; D possibly corresponds to TRBD1 (7 bases). This CDR3 contains 16 residues. With 6 bases removed from V and 2 bases from J, the gap between germline ends came to 19 bases. Germline assignment: CDR1 MDHEN and CDR2 SYDVKM. The CDR3 here is CASSGGGGRGQETQYF. The DNA of the CDR3 is TGTGCCAGCAGCGGAGGAGGGGGCCGGGGTCAAGAGACCCAGTACTTC. Together with reference TRBV28 and TRBJ2-5, the CDR3 gives the full variable domain: DVKVTQSSRYLVKRTGEKVFLECVQDMDHENMFWYRQDPGLGLRLIYFSYDVKMKEKGDIPEGYSVSREKKERFSLILESASTNQTSMYLCASSGGGGRGQETQYFGPGTRLLVL.

The chain uses TRBV7-8 and TRBJ2-3, with 7 bases matching TRBD2. Germline trimming cut 5 bases from V and 0 bases from J; bases unmatched to any gene: 20. The CDR3 runs 20 residues. Germline V gene lookup returns CDR1 SGHVS and CDR2 FQNEAQ. The CDR3 coding sequence is TGTGCCAGCAGCAGACCTACACAACAAGCGGGGAGCCCTAGCACAGATACGCAGTATTTT. Encoded protein: CASSRPTQQAGSPSTDTQYF.

The sample holds many counts of this clonotype. The chain has TRBV4-2 and TRBJ2-1, with a tentative D call TRBD2 (6 bases). Germline-derived CDR1 and CDR2 are LGHNA and YNFKEQ. V lost 2 bases, J lost 7 bases, and 18 bases lay in between. The CDR3 runs 16 residues. Here the CDR3 reads CASSQMAGYGNNEQFF. The DNA for the CDR3 is TGTGCCAGCAGCCAAATGGCGGGGTATGGTAATAATGAGCAGTTCTTC.

This clonotype was detected a few times. V is TRBV21-1 and J is TRBJ2-1; TRBD2 is the table's D call, not checked against the DNA. TRBV21-1 is designated a pseudogene. The CDR3 is 15 amino acids. The chain's CDR3 is CASSKGSSGRNEQFF. Written as DNA, the CDR3 is TGTGCCAGCAGCAAGGGGTCTAGCGGGAGGAATGAGCAGTTCTTC.

This clonotype was detected only a few times. The chain couples TRBV20-1 to TRBJ2-7; 12 nucleotides match TRBD2. The trim removed 1 base at V and 3 bases at J, leaving 1 base unmatched. Germline V CDR1 and CDR2: DFQATT, SNEGSKA (reference sequence). The CDR3 runs 14 residues. CDR3 protein: CSARGTSGNYEQYF. Written as DNA, the CDR3 is TGCAGTGCTAGAGGGACTAGCGGGAACTACGAGCAGTACTTC.

Worth noting for this clonotype: One end of the junction does not line up with germline, which may come from a read error. The chain's CDR3 is CCARESGGAYSDTQYF. The CDR3 nucleotides read TGCTGTGCTAGAGAAAGCGGGGGGGCGTACTCAGATACGCAGTATTTT. The chain links TRBV20-1 to TRBJ2-3, with 10 bases aligning to TRBD2. Germline CDR1 and CDR2: DFQATT and SNEGSKA (reference sequence). CDR3 size: 16 residues.

V usage is TRBV25-1 and J usage is TRBJ2-7; TRBD2 is a possible D gene (6 bases). V lost 7 bases and J 1 base, leaving 14 bases between the germline ends. The CDR3 is made up of 14 amino acids. Germline V lookup: CDR1 MGHDK, CDR2 SYGVNS. CDR3 bases: TGTGCCAGCATTCTCGGGACTGCATCCTACGAGCAGTACTTC. This encodes CASILGTASYEQYF.

The chain has TRBV4-3 and TRBJ2-5; D is unclear. Germline CDR1 LGHNA, CDR2 YSLEER. The V and J ends lost 2 bases and 5 bases respectively, with 12 bases between them. The CDR3 runs to 14 residues. The CDR3 DNA sequence: TGCGCCAGCAGCCAATTCTATGAGGCGGAGACCCAGTACTTC. Protein sequence: CASSQFYEAETQYF.

This clonotype was recorded many times. The chain uses TRBV6-5 and TRBJ1-1; a possible D gene is TRBD1 (5 bases). The V and J ends lost 2 bases and 4 bases respectively, with 14 bases between them. The CDR3 consists of 15 residues. Germline CDR1 MNHEY, CDR2 SVGAGI. CDR3 DNA: TGTGCCAGCAGTTACGAGGCAGGGAGAGTCACTGAAGCTTTCTTT. Its protein product is CASSYEAGRVTEAFF.